The 19 T cell receptor beta chains below were found in one sample sequenced in a study of T cells in Graves' hyperthyroidism and ophthalmopathy. What was amplified from RNA transcripts were TCR beta CDR3 regions. The HTBI set primed first-round TCR CDR3 RT-PCR. TCRdb used MiXCR to reprocess the multiplex PCR reads, holding one entry per CDR3 protein. The sample has 380,000 or so distinct CDR3 sequences, approximately 19% seen once. The sample comprised blood. These TCRs come from a woman between 18 and 30 years old with Graves' hyperthyroidism.

This clonotype has at least ten counts. The CDR3 DNA reads TGTGCCAGCAGTGACGGACAGGAGGTCGCTGAAGCTTTCTTT. Its translation is CASSDGQEVAEAFF. This rearrangement joins TRBV6-1 to TRBJ1-1, with 7 positions matching TRBD1. J was trimmed by 6 bases and V by 3 bases; bases with no gene match: 7. In germline, CDR1 is MNHNS, CDR2 SASEGT. CDR3 length: 14 residues.

This clonotype was counted ten times or more. The chain is built from TRBV29-1 and TRBJ2-7; 7 bases align to TRBD1. V lost 2 bases, J lost 2 bases, and 6 bases stayed unmatched. The CDR3 spans 14 residues. From germline, CDR1 is SQVTM and CDR2 ANQGSEA. The CDR3 DNA reads TGCAGCGTTGAAACAACAGGGGCCACCTACGAGCAGTACTTC. Its translation is CSVETTGATYEQYF.

The J gene is TRBJ1-4, the V gene TRBV18; D might be TRBD1 (6 bases). The CDR3 spans 16 residues. Germline CDR1 KGHSH, CDR2 LQKENI. V was cut by 2 bases and J by 0 bases, with 10 bases left in between. The CDR3 nucleotides are TGTGCCAGCTCACCAACAGGGAGCTCAACTAATGAAAAACTGTTTTTT. It is translated as CASSPTGSSTNEKLFF.

V is TRBV6-1 and J is TRBJ1-2; tentative D call: TRBD1 (6 bases). V was shortened by 4 bases and J by 4 bases, with 16 bases between the two germline ends. Per germline, CDR1 MNHNS and CDR2 SASEGT. This CDR3 has 15 amino acids. Written as DNA, the CDR3 is TGTGCCAGCAGTGGACCTCAGGGGCCGATCTATGGCTACACCTTC. The encoded protein is CASSGPQGPIYGYTF.

A single count supports this clonotype. This rearrangement joins TRBV6-1 to TRBJ1-3; D call uncertain. The CDR3 consists of 12 residues. The germline V gene has CDR1 MNHNS and CDR2 SASEGT. V lost 7 bases, J lost 4 bases, and 8 bases lay in between. The chain's CDR3 is CASTGIGNTIYF. The CDR3, as DNA: TGTGCCAGCACTGGGATCGGAAACACCATATATTTT.

This clonotype was counted at least ten times. The chain uses TRBV20-1 and TRBJ1-1; possibly TRBD1 for D (5 bases). CDR1 is DFQATT and CDR2 is SNEGSKA in the germline V gene (reference sequence). The V and J ends lost 5 bases and 6 bases respectively, with 16 bases between them. The length of the CDR3 is 13 residues. In DNA, the CDR3 is TGCAGTGCTCGGGTGGCAGGGACCTCTGAAGCTTTCTTT. Translation gives CSARVAGTSEAFF.

At least ten counts were recorded for this clonotype. The chain employs TRBV7-9 and TRBJ2-5, with 8 bases fitting TRBD1. Per the germline V gene, CDR1 is SEHNR and CDR2 is FQNEAQ (reference sequence). CDR3 length: 15 amino acids. J was trimmed by 4 bases and V by 0 bases; bases with no gene match: 4. The CDR3 nucleotides read TGTGCCAGCAGCTTAGCGGGCAGGGGGCGAGAGACCCAGTACTTC. It is translated as CASSLAGRGRETQYF.

The chain joins TRBV7-2 to TRBJ2-4; TRBD1 aligns across 7 bases. V shed 1 base and J 8 bases; nucleotides not matched to a gene: 2. The CDR3 is 13 amino acids. CDR1 and CDR2 from the germline V gene are SGHTA and FQGNSA. The CDR3 DNA sequence: TGTGCCAGCAGCTTAGTCCAGGGGGACATTCAGTACTTC. Its protein product is CASSLVQGDIQYF.

This clonotype was seen at least ten times. The V and J genes are TRBV7-2 and TRBJ2-5; D may be TRBD1 (5 bases). CDR1 SGHTA and CDR2 FQGNSA come from the germline V gene. Trimming cost V 5 bases and J 1 base, with 8 bases left between them. The CDR3 runs to 13 residues. CDR3 sequence (DNA): TGTGCCAGCAGCCCGACAGTCCAAGAGACCCAGTACTTC. Its translation: CASSPTVQETQYF.

In its sample, this clonotype was seen many times. The chain links TRBV30 to TRBJ1-1; 7 bases are shared with TRBD1. This CDR3 is built from 13 residues. The V gene end was trimmed by 5 bases and the J gene end by 1 base; junction bases not matched to a gene: 4. Germline CDR1 is GTSNPN and CDR2 is SVGIG (reference sequence). The DNA of the CDR3 is TGTGCCTGGGACCGGGACAGGAACACTGAAGCTTTCTTT. It translates to CAWDRDRNTEAFF. Filled out from reference TRBV30 and TRBJ1-1, the complete variable domain reads SQTIHQWPATLVQPVGSPLSLECTVEGTSNPNLYWYRQAAGRGLQLLFYSVGIGQISSEVPQNLSASRPQDRQFILSSKKLLLSDSGFYLCAWDRDRNTEAFFGQGTRLTVV.

This clonotype was detected ten times or more. The gene calls are TRBV7-8 and TRBJ2-7, with D unresolved. The germline V and J ends were trimmed by 2 bases and 6 bases, with 8 bases remaining between them. The CDR3 loop spans 12 amino acids. Germline CDR1 is SGHVS and CDR2 is FQNEAQ. The CDR3 nucleotides are TGTGCCAGCAGCTTAAATTCAGCCGAGCAGTACTTC. The encoded protein is CASSLNSAEQYF.

Ten or more counts support this clonotype. V is TRBV5-1 and J is TRBJ2-5; no clear D. V was clipped by 0 bases and J by 5 bases, with 11 bases between them. The CDR3 is made up of 14 amino acids. From germline, CDR1 is SGHRS and CDR2 YFSETQ. The chain's CDR3 is CASSLEGPRETQYF. CDR3 nucleotide sequence: TGCGCCAGCAGCTTGGAGGGTCCCAGGGAGACCCAGTACTTC.

This clonotype was seen repeatedly, ten times or more. The chain employs TRBV28 and TRBJ2-7; D is undetermined. The CDR3 length is 12 residues. V was shortened by 7 bases and J by 6 bases, with 13 bases between the two germline ends. Germline CDR1 is MDHEN and CDR2 is SYDVKM. The DNA of the CDR3 is TGTGCCAGCAACATCCAGGTGGGCGAGCAGTACTTC. This codes for CASNIQVGEQYF.

This clonotype was counted between two and nine times. The V gene is TRBV6-5, the J gene TRBJ2-4; possibly TRBD1 or TRBD2 for D (6 bases each). The length of the CDR3 is 15 residues. Per the germline V gene, CDR1 is MNHEY and CDR2 is SVGAGI. The V and J ends lost 0 bases and 8 bases respectively, with 14 bases between them. The chain's CDR3 is CASSYSNFGGHIQYF. The DNA of the CDR3 is TGTGCCAGCAGTTACTCGAATTTCGGGGGCCACATTCAGTACTTC.

This clonotype was counted many times. The rearrangement joins TRBV12-3 or TRBV12-4 to TRBJ1-3; maybe TRBD1 (5 bases). CDR3 length equals 14 residues. V lost 11 bases, J lost 0 bases, and 14 bases lay in between. CDR3 coding DNA: TGTGCCGCTCCTCGGGGGAGCTCTGGAAACACCATATATTTT. Translated, it gives CAAPRGSSGNTIYF.

In this sample, this clonotype turned up a few times. V and J are TRBV3-1 and TRBJ1-1; D remains unclear. The CDR3 is made up of 14 amino acids. V lost 4 bases and J 3 bases, leaving 12 bases between the germline ends. Looked up from germline, CDR1 is LGHDT and CDR2 is YNNKEL (reference sequence). CDR3 residues: CASSPSLAYTEAFF. The CDR3 DNA reads as TGTGCCAGCAGCCCCTCGTTGGCCTACACTGAAGCTTTCTTT. Based on the CDR3 plus reference TRBV3-1 and TRBJ1-1, the full variable domain is DTAVSQTPKYLVTQMGNDKSIKCEQNLGHDTMYWYKQDSKKFLKIMFSYNNKELIINETVPNRFSPKSPDKAHLNLHINSLELGDSAVYFCASSPSLAYTEAFFGQGTRLTVV.

This clonotype was counted at least ten times. The chain carries TRBV20-1 and TRBJ2-5; no reliable D call. CDR1 and CDR2 (germline): DFQATT, SNEGSKA (reference sequence). Trimming shortened V by 4 bases and J by 1 base, and 1 base separated the two germline ends. The CDR3 loop spans 10 amino acids. CDR3 region: CSAIQETQYF. DNA for the CDR3: TGCAGTGCTATCCAAGAGACCCAGTACTTC.

This clonotype was detected ten times or more. The chain recombines TRBV19 with TRBJ2-2; D is uncertain. This CDR3 comprises 17 residues. The V end lost 7 bases, the J end lost 4 bases, and 22 bases lay between the germline ends. The germline V gene encodes CDR1 LNHDA and CDR2 SQIVND (reference sequence). In nucleotides, the CDR3 is TGTGCCAGTAAGCAGGTCACCCCAGGTGGTGGCACCGGGGAGCTGTTTTTT. Amino acids: CASKQVTPGGGTGELFF. Full variable domain (missing parts from reference TRBV19 and TRBJ2-2): DGGITQSPKYLFRKEGQNVTLSCEQNLNHDAMYWYRQDPGQGLRLIYYSQIVNDFQKGDIAEGYSVSREKKESFPLTVTSAQKNPTAFYLCASKQVTPGGGTGELFFGEGSRLTVL.

This clonotype has at least ten counts. The chain combines TRBV24-1 with TRBJ1-2; possibly TRBD1 for D (6 bases). Trimming shortened V by 4 bases and J by 8 bases, and 13 bases separated the two germline ends. This CDR3 is 13 amino acids long. CDR1 is KGHDR, CDR2 SFDVKD, per germline. The CDR3 region is CATSDQGREGYTF. Written as DNA, the CDR3 is TGTGCCACCAGTGACCAGGGGAGGGAAGGCTACACCTTC.